The 25 T cell receptor beta chains in this list originate from one sample, sequenced in a study of T cells in Graves' hyperthyroidism and ophthalmopathy. Researchers amplified the TCR beta CDR3 regions from RNA transcripts. Initially, a first-round RT-PCR of the TCR CDR3 employed the HTBI primer set. One entry per CDR3 protein results from TCRdb running MiXCR on the multiplex PCR reads. The table records about 550,000 distinct CDR3 sequences, less than 25% of them present only once. The sequencing input was blood. The receptors derive from a man aged 18 to 29 with Graves' hyperthyroidism.

This clonotype has a count of ten or more. The chain joins TRBV27 to TRBJ2-2; either TRBD1 or TRBD2 may supply D (5 bases each). CDR1 and CDR2 (germline): MNHEY, SMNVEV (reference sequence). There are 15 residues in the CDR3. V shed 3 bases and J shed 4 bases, with 12 bases lying between them. In nucleotides, the CDR3 is TGTGCCAGCAGTTTCAGCAGGGCGGGCACCGGGGAGCTGTTTTTT. Translated, it gives CASSFSRAGTGELFF.

The chain links TRBV6-2 or TRBV6-3 to TRBJ2-7, with 7 bases matching TRBD2. After removal of 6 bases from V and 2 bases from J, the junction contained 10 bases not matched to a gene. The CDR3 runs 15 residues. CDR1 MNHEY and CDR2 SVGEGT come from the germline V gene. CDR3 in DNA: TGTGCCAGCAGGGGAACTAGCGACCTCCCCTACGAGCAGTACTTC. Its translation: CASRGTSDLPYEQYF.

This chain joins TRBV29-1 and TRBJ1-2; 7 bases align to TRBD1. The CDR3 extends over 11 amino acids. V lost 7 bases to trimming and J lost 4 bases; unmatched junction nucleotides: 3. From germline, CDR1 is SQVTM and CDR2 ANQGSEA. CDR3 residues: CSGGTVYGYTF. The CDR3 DNA reads TGCAGCGGCGGGACAGTCTATGGCTACACCTTC.

This clonotype has at least ten counts. CDR3 residues: CASSLGLRAYEQYF. CDR3 DNA: TGTGCCAGCAGCTTAGGCCTACGGGCCTACGAGCAGTACTTC. This rearrangement joins TRBV7-9 to TRBJ2-7; no reliable D call. The CDR3 consists of 14 residues. Germline CDR1 reads SEHNR; CDR2 reads FQNEAQ (reference sequence). The V and J ends lost 1 base and 2 bases respectively, with 9 bases between them.

This clonotype was counted a few times. V usage is TRBV10-3 and J usage is TRBJ1-1; TRBD1 agrees at 8 bases. V lost 8 bases to trimming and J lost 0 bases; unmatched junction nucleotides: 11. The CDR3 is 16 amino acids. Germline V CDR1 and CDR2: ENHRY, SYGVKD. CDR3 loop: CAIRTGSIYMNTEAFF. For the CDR3, the DNA is TGTGCCATCCGGACAGGGTCAATTTATATGAACACTGAAGCTTTCTTT.

The V gene is TRBV11-3, the J gene TRBJ2-2; a possible D gene is TRBD1 (5 bases). The germline V and J ends were trimmed by 2 bases and 7 bases, with 8 bases remaining between them. Per the germline V gene, CDR1 is SGHNT and CDR2 is YENEEA. The CDR3 contains 13 residues. CDR3 nucleotides: TGTGCCAGCAGCTTAAAGGGGATCGGGGAGCTGTTTTTT. Its protein product is CASSLKGIGELFF.

This chain uses TRBV20-1 with TRBJ2-7, with a tentative D call TRBD2 (5 bases). In germline, CDR1 is DFQATT, CDR2 SNEGSKA (reference sequence). This CDR3 region has 15 residues. V was shortened by 2 bases and J by 5 bases, with 19 bases between the two germline ends. CDR3 bases: TGCAGTGCTAGACGGGGTCAGCTACGAGCCGACGAGCAGTACTTC. Encoded protein: CSARRGQLRADEQYF.

This clonotype was detected many times. CDR3 amino acids: CASSQVLVQPQHF. In nucleotides, the CDR3 is TGCGCCAGCAGCCAAGTATTGGTTCAGCCCCAGCATTTT. The chain has TRBV4-1 and TRBJ1-5, with no clear D. This CDR3 has 13 amino acids. Per germline, CDR1 MGHRA and CDR2 YSYEKL. The V and J ends lost 1 base and 6 bases respectively, with 7 bases between them.

This clonotype has ten or more counts. The chain is built from TRBV7-9 and TRBJ1-1; D gene uncertain. Germline-derived CDR1 and CDR2 are SEHNR and FQNEAQ (reference sequence). V was cut by 6 bases and J by 0 bases, with 8 bases left in between. CDR3 size: 13 residues. The CDR3 here is CASSLEVNTEAFF. CDR3 in DNA: TGTGCCAGCAGTTTGGAGGTGAACACTGAAGCTTTCTTT. The full variable domain, with the rest looked up from reference TRBV7-9 and TRBJ1-1, is DTGVSQNPRHKITKRGQNVTFRCDPISEHNRLYWYRQTLGQGPEFLTYFQNEAQLEKSRLLSDRFSAERPKGSFSTLEIQRTEQGDSAMYLCASSLEVNTEAFFGQGTRLTVV.

Many counts were recorded for this clonotype. The chain combines TRBV13 with TRBJ2-5; D is unclear. This CDR3 contains 13 residues. Deletions cut 8 bases from V and 5 bases from J, with 15 bases between. Germline loops: CDR1 PRHDT, CDR2 FYEKMQ (reference sequence). The chain's CDR3 is CASGSTEVETQYF. The DNA for the CDR3 is TGTGCCAGCGGTTCGACTGAAGTGGAGACCCAGTACTTC.

This clonotype was counted a few times. The CDR3 DNA sequence: TGCAGCGTTGGGGCAGGGGGCGGCGAGACCCAGTACTTC. Translating it yields CSVGAGGGETQYF. The chain has TRBV29-1 and TRBJ2-5, with 8 bases matching TRBD1. CDR1 is SQVTM and CDR2 is ANQGSEA in the germline V gene. CDR3 length: 13 amino acids. Trimming cost V 4 bases and J 5 bases; bases outside gene matches: 6.

This clonotype was seen at least ten times. The genes are TRBV28 and TRBJ1-5; D not certain. The CDR3 extends over 17 amino acids. V was pared by 3 bases and J by 7 bases, with 22 bases between. The V gene's germline CDR1 is MDHEN and CDR2 SYDVKM. The CDR3 DNA is TGTGCCAGCAGTTTCCGATCCTGGAGGGAAGTAAGCCAGCCCCAGCATTTT. This encodes CASSFRSWREVSQPQHF.

This sequence joins TRBV10-3 and TRBJ2-3, with D possibly being TRBD2 (7 bases). Per germline, CDR1 ENHRY and CDR2 SYGVKD. Trimming cost V 11 bases and J 4 bases, with 19 bases left between them. This CDR3 has 14 residues. CDR3 nucleotide sequence: TGTGCCCCCCCGACCGGCGGGGGCCCAGATACGCAGTATTTT. Its protein product is CAPPTGGGPDTQYF.

This clonotype was recorded many times. The chain carries TRBV11-3 and TRBJ2-5; the match to TRBD2 covers 7 bases. CDR3 length: 18 residues. V dropped 0 bases and J dropped 0; count of bases not matched to a gene: 10. Germline CDR1 reads SGHNT; CDR2 reads YENEEA. CDR3: CASSLESLGGDDQETQYF. The CDR3, as DNA: TGTGCCAGCAGCTTAGAAAGTCTGGGAGGGGACGACCAAGAGACCCAGTACTTC.

This clonotype was seen ten or more times. J is TRBJ1-5 and V is TRBV5-6; D unclear. Trimming pared 4 bases from V and 1 base from J, leaving 9 bases between. Germline V gene data show CDR1 as SGHDT and CDR2 as YYEEEE. The length of the CDR3 is 14 residues. In nucleotides, the CDR3 is TGTGCCAGCAGCGCCGGACGGAGCAATCAGCCCCAGCATTTT. This codes for CASSAGRSNQPQHF. The complete variable domain, with remaining parts taken from reference TRBV5-6 and TRBJ1-5, reads DAGVTQSPTHLIKTRGQQVTLRCSPKSGHDTVSWYQQALGQGPQFIFQYYEEEERQRGNFPDRFSGHQFPNYSSELNVNALLLGDSALYLCASSAGRSNQPQHFGDGTRLSIL.

The table lists this clonotype with a count of one. This chain connects TRBV20-1 to TRBJ2-7, with 10 bases identical to TRBD1. This CDR3 comprises 14 residues. Germline V lookup: CDR1 DFQATT, CDR2 SNEGSKA (reference sequence). V was pared by 5 bases and J by 4 bases, with 8 bases of the junction left unmatched. The CDR3 spells CSAFKRDRGYEQYF. The CDR3 bases are TGCAGTGCTTTCAAACGGGACAGGGGTTACGAGCAGTACTTC.

This clonotype was observed many times. V gene TRBV6-1 combines with J gene TRBJ2-2; D gene ambiguous. Germline V gives CDR1 MNHNS, CDR2 SASEGT. The CDR3 loop spans 11 amino acids. In nucleotides, the CDR3 is TGTGTCACCGCGAACACCGGGGAGCTGTTTTTT. It codes for CVTANTGELFF.

This clonotype showed up many times. The chain is built from TRBV20-1 and TRBJ2-5; D gene unclear. The V end lost 0 bases, the J end lost 5 bases, and 22 bases lay between the germline ends. Germline CDR1 and CDR2: DFQATT and SNEGSKA (reference sequence). The CDR3 totals 17 residues. The CDR3 DNA reads as TGCAGTGCTAGAGATCTGGTCGGCCGTGGACCACCCGAGACCCAGTACTTC. It specifies CSARDLVGRGPPETQYF.

V and J are TRBV27 and TRBJ2-7; D could derive from TRBD1 or TRBD2 (5 bases each). The CDR3 consists of 15 residues. V was cut by 4 bases and J by 5 bases, with 18 bases left in between. Germline V gene data show CDR1 as MNHEY and CDR2 as SMNVEV (reference sequence). The CDR3 protein is CASSSLTQGVNEQYF. CDR3 DNA: TGTGCCAGCAGTTCGTTGACCCAGGGAGTCAACGAGCAGTACTTC.

This clonotype occurred many times. This may be a read error: a much more frequent sequence differs by one nucleotide. The conserved closing phenylalanine or tryptophan is absent in this CDR3, likely reflecting a read error. The chain has TRBV6-2 or TRBV6-3 and TRBJ2-5; no reliable D call. The V gene's germline CDR1 is MNHEY and CDR2 SVGEGT. The ends were cut back, 7 bases at V and 3 bases at J, with 12 bases in the middle. The CDR3 has 13 residues. The CDR3 is CASNERAKETQYS. The CDR3 DNA reads TGTGCCAGCAACGAGAGAGCGAAAGAGACCCAGTACTCC.

This clonotype has at least ten counts. V usage is TRBV19 and J usage is TRBJ1-5; no clear D. The germline V and J ends were trimmed by 7 bases and 10 bases, with 14 bases remaining between them. The CDR3 is made up of 12 amino acids. Germline V gene data show CDR1 as LNHDA and CDR2 as SQIVND (reference sequence). CDR3: CASTLGSLPQHF. The DNA of the CDR3 is TGTGCCAGTACCCTAGGTAGTTTACCCCAGCATTTT.

This clonotype showed up just a few times. The V call is TRBV19, the J call TRBJ2-4, with D possibly matching TRBD1 (6 bases). V was clipped by 6 bases and J by 0 bases, with 21 bases between them. The CDR3 is 18 amino acids. Germline loops: CDR1 LNHDA, CDR2 SQIVND (reference sequence). The CDR3 loop is CASRTRDKTRGAKNIQYF. The CDR3 DNA follows: TGTGCCAGTAGGACCCGGGACAAGACCAGGGGAGCCAAAAACATTCAGTACTTC.

This clonotype was observed at least ten times. The gene calls are TRBV30 and TRBJ1-1; D not resolved. The CDR3 loop spans 14 amino acids. The germline V gene encodes CDR1 GTSNPN and CDR2 SVGIG (reference sequence). The V gene lost 3 bases and the J gene lost 2 bases, with 13 bases spanning the gap. The CDR3 region is CAWSGAGLNTEAFF. The CDR3 bases are TGTGCCTGGAGCGGAGCGGGCCTCAACACTGAAGCTTTCTTT.

This clonotype has ten or more counts. This chain joins TRBV28 and TRBJ1-1; 10 positions agree with TRBD1. This CDR3 is built from 15 residues. The junction had 4 bases not matched to a gene; V was cut back by 2 bases and J by 4 bases. Germline V gene sequence: CDR1 MDHEN, CDR2 SYDVKM. The CDR3 spells CASSLGDRGATEAFF. The CDR3 DNA follows: TGTGCCAGCAGTTTAGGGGACAGGGGCGCCACTGAAGCTTTCTTT.

This clonotype was observed a handful of times. V gene TRBV11-2 combines with J gene TRBJ2-2; no reliable D call. There are 14 residues in the CDR3. The V gene lost 1 base and the J gene lost 4 bases, with 7 bases spanning the gap. From germline, CDR1 is SGHAT and CDR2 FQNNGV. The CDR3 sequence is CASSLGLPTGELFF. The CDR3 region has the DNA TGTGCCAGCAGCTTAGGCCTACCCACCGGGGAGCTGTTTTTT.